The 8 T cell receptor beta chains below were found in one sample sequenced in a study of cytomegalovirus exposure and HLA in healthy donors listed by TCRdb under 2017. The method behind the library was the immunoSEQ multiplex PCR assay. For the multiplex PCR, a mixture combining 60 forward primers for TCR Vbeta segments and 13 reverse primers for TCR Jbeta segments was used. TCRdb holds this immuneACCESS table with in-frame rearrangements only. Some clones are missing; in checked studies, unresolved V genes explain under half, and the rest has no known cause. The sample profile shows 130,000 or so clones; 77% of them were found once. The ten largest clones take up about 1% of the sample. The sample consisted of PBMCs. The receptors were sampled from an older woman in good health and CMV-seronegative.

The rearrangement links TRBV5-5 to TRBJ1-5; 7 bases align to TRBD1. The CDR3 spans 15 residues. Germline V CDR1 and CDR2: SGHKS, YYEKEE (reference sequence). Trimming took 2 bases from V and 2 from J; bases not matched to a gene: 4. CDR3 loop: CASSLGTVGNQPQHF. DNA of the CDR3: TGTGCCAGCAGCTTAGGGACAGTAGGCAATCAGCCCCAGCATTTT.

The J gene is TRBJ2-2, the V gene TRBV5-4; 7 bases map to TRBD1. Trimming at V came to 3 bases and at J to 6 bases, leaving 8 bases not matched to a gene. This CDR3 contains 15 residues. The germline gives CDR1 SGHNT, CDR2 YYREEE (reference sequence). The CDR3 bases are TGTGCCAGCAGCTCTCCAGACAGGGCCTCCGGGGAGCTGTTTTTT. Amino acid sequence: CASSSPDRASGELFF.

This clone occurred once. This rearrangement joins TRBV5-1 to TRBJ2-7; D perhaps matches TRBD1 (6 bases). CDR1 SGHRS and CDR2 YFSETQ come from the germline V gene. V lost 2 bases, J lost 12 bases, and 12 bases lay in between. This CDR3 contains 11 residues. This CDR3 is CASSFGQTTYF. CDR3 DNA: TGCGCCAGCAGCTTTGGACAGACTACGTACTTC.

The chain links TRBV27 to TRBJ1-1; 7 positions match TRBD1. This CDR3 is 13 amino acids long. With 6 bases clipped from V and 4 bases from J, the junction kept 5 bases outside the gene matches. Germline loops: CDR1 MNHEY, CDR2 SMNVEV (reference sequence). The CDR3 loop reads CASRGRGITEAFF. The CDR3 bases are TGTGCCAGCAGGGGCAGGGGGATCACTGAAGCTTTCTTT.

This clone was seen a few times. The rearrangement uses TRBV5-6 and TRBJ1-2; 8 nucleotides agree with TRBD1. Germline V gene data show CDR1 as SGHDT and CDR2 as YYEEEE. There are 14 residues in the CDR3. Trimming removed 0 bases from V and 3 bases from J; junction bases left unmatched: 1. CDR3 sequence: CASSLGTGYYGYTF. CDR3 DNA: TGTGCCAGCAGCTTGGGGACAGGGTACTATGGCTACACCTTC.

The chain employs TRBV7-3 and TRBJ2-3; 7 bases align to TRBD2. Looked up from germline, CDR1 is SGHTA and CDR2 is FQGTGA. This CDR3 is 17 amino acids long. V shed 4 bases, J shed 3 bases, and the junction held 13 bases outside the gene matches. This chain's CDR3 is CASSSPPGGGPTDTQYF. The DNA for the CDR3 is TGTGCCAGCAGCTCCCCCCCGGGGGGAGGGCCGACAGATACGCAGTATTTT.

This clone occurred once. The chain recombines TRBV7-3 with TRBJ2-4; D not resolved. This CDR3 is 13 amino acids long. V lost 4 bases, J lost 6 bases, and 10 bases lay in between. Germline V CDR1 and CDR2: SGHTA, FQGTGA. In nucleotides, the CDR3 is TGTGCCAGCAGCTCCGACTTCGGAAACATTCAGTACTTC. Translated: CASSSDFGNIQYF. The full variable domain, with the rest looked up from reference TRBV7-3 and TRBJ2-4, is GAGVSQTPSNKVTEKGKYVELRCDPISGHTALYWYRQSLGQGPEFLIYFQGTGAADDSGLPNDRFFAVRPEGSVSTLKIQRTERGDSAVYLCASSSDFGNIQYFGAGTRLSVL.

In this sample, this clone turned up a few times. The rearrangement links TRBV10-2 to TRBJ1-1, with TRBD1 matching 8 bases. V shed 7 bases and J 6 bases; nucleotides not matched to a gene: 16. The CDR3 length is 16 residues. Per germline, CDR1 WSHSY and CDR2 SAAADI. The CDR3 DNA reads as TGCGCCAGCATTGACGGGAACAGGGGGTACAGCTCTGAAGCTTTCTTT. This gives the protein CASIDGNRGYSSEAFF.